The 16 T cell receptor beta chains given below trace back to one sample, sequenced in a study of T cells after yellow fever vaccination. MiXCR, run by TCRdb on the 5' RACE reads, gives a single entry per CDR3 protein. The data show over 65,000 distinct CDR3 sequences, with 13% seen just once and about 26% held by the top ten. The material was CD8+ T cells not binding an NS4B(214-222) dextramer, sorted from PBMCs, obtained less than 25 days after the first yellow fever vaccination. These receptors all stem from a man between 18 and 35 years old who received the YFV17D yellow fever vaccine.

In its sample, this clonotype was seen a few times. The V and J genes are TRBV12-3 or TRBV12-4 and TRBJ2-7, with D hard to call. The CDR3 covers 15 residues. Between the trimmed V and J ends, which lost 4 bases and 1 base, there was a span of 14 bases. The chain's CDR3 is CASSWGNGPSYEQYF. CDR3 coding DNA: TGTGCCAGCAGTTGGGGTAACGGACCTTCCTACGAGCAGTACTTC.

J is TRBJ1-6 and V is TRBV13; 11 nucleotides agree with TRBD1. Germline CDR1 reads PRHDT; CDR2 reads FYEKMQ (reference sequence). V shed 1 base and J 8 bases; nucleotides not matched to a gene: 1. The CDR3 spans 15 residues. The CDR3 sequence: CASSLVGQGDSPLHF. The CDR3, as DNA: TGTGCCAGCAGCTTAGTGGGACAGGGGGATTCACCCCTCCACTTT.

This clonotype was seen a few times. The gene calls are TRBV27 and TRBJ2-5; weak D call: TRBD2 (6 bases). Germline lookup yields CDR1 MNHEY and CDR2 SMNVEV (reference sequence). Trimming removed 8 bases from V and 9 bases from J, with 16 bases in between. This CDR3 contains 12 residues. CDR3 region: CASGTSGRPQYF. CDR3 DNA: TGTGCCAGCGGGACCTCCGGGAGACCCCAGTACTTC.

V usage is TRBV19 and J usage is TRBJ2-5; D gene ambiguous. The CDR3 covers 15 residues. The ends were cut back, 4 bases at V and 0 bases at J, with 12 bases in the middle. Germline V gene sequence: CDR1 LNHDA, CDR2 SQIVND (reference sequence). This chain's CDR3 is CASSSVPGNQETQYF. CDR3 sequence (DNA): TGTGCCAGTAGTAGCGTTCCAGGTAACCAAGAGACCCAGTACTTC.

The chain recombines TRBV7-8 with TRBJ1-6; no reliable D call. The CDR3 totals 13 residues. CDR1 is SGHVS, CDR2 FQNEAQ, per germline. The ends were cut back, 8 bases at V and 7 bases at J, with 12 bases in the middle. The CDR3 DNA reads TGTGCCAGCTCAGAGCTATACAATTCACCCCTCCACTTT. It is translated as CASSELYNSPLHF.

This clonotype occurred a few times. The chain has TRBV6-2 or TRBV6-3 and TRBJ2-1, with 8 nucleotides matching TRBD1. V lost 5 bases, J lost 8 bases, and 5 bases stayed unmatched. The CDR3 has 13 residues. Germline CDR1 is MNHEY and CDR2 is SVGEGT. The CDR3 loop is CASSPRQGHEQFF. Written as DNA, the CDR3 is TGTGCCAGCAGTCCCCGACAGGGGCATGAGCAGTTCTTC.

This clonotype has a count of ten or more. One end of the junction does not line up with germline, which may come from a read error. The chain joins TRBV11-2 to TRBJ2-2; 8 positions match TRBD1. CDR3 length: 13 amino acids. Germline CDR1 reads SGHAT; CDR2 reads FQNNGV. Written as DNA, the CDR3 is TGTGCCACCTGGACAGGGAACATCGGGGAGCTGTTTTTT. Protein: CATWTGNIGELFF.

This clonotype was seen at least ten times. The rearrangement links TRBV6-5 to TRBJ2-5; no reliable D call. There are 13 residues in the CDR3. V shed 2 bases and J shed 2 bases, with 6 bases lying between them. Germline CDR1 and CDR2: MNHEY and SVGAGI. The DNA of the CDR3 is TGTGCCAGCAGTTACAGGGAACAAGAGACCCAGTACTTC. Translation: CASSYREQETQYF.

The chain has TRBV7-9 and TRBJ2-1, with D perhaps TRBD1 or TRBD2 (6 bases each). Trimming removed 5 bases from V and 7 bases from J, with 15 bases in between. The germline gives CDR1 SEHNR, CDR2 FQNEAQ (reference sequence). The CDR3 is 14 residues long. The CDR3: CASSRHGGRNEQFF. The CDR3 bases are TGTGCCAGCAGCCGCCACGGGGGCCGGAATGAGCAGTTCTTC.

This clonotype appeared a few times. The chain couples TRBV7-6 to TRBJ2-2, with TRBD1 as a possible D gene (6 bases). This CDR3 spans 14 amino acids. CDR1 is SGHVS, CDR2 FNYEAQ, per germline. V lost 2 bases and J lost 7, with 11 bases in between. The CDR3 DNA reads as TGTGCCAGCAGCTTAAGTAACAGGGTCGGGGAGCTGTTTTTT. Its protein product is CASSLSNRVGELFF.

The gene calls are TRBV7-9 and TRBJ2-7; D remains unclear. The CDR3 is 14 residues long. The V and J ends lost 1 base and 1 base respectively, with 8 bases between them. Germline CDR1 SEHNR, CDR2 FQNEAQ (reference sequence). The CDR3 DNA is TGTGCCAGCAGCTTAGGGGGTGCGTCCTACGAGCAGTACTTC. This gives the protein CASSLGGASYEQYF.

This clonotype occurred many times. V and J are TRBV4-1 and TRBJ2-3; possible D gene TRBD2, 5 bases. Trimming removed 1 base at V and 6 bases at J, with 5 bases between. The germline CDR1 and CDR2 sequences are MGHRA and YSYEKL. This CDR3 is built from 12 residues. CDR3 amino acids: CASSQGEDTQYF. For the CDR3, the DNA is TGCGCCAGCAGCCAAGGGGAGGATACGCAGTATTTT.

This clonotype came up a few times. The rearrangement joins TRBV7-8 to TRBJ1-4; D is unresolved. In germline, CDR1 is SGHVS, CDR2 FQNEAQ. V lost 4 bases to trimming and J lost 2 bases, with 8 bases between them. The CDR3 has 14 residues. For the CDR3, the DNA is TGTGCCAGCAGCTACATCTCTACTAATGAAAAACTGTTTTTT. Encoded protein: CASSYISTNEKLFF.

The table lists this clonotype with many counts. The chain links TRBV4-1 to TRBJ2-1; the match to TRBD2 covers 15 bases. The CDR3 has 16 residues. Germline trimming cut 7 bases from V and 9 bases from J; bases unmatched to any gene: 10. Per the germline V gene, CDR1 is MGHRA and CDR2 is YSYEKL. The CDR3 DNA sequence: TGCGCCAGCAAACCGGGACTAGCGGGGGGATTCGGTGAGCAGTTCTTC. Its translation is CASKPGLAGGFGEQFF.

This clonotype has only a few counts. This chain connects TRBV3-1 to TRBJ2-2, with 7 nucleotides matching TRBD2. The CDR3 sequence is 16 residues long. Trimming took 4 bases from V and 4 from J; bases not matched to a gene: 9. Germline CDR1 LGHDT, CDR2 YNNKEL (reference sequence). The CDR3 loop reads CASSPLSGAGTGELFF. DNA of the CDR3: TGTGCCAGCAGCCCCTTAAGCGGGGCGGGCACCGGGGAGCTGTTTTTT.

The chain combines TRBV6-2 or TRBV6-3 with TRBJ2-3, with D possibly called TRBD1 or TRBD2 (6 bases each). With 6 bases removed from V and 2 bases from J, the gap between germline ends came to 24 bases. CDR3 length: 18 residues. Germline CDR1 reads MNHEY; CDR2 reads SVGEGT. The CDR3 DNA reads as TGTGCCAGCAGAGAATTGGGGGGCAGGATTGATCTCACAGATACGCAGTATTTT. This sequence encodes CASRELGGRIDLTDTQYF.